This T cell receptor beta chain was recorded in a study of blood T cell repertoires in COVID-19. In the study overall: Some COVID-19 samples were acute and others convalescent; all came from the United States, Italy and Spain. PBMCs, B-cell-depleted T cells, or T cells provided the cDNA or gDNA that made up the material.

Clones were read by immunoSEQ multiplex PCR, and TCRdb kept only the in-frame ones, dropping some. The data hold roughly 74,000 clones, with roughly 86% observed a single time. The CDR3 loop spans 14 amino acids. The ends lost 5 bases at V and 9 bases at J; junction bases unmatched: 8. Germline CDR1 is SNHLY and CDR2 is FYNNEI. The J gene is TRBJ2-1, the V gene TRBV2; 9 bases line up with TRBD2. Specimen: peripheral blood. The TCR originated in a man between 65 and 85 years old with acute or convalescent COVID-19. CDR3 nucleotides: TGTGCCAGCAGTATAGTAGCGGGAGAGGGTGAGCAGTTCTTC. It translates to CASSIVAGEGEQFF.